Listed here is a single TCR beta chain. Its antigen is as yet unknown. Germline loops: CDR1 SGHDN, CDR2 FVKESK. The trim removed 4 bases at V and 2 bases at J, leaving 6 bases unmatched. This CDR3 is built from 15 residues. Central memory, naive, regulatory and stem cell-like memory CD4+ cells were sorted by CD45RO/CCR7/CD25/CD127/CD95/CD27. The isolated RNA, all of it, was reverse transcribed, so expressed TCRB transcripts were what got sequenced. The data were produced by immunoSEQ multiplex PCR, yet TCRdb's version contains in-frame clones alone and is incomplete. Seen here are 200,000 to 300,000 clones, less than 35% observed once, and the top ten hold 4%. These data originate in a study of beta chain features in type 1 diabetes. In the study overall: No age, gender or cell yield differences were seen between patients and healthy donors. Sorted cells from all samples, numbering about 100,000,000, were examined. Findings and caveats of the study: Because the template was cDNA, high-expressing cells might be over-represented.

The sample taken for sequencing was central memory CD4+ T cells from blood. This chain connects TRBV14 to TRBJ1-1; 8 bases are a match to TRBD1. The receptor was isolated from a young man in good health. The CDR3 here is CASSPDRGTNTEAFF. CDR3 nucleotides: TGTGCCAGCAGCCCAGACAGGGGAACTAACACTGAAGCTTTCTTT.